This TCR beta chain appears in the sequencing data of a study of T cell repertoires in ileal Crohn's disease. There are 13 residues in the CDR3. Trimming removed 2 bases at V and 4 bases at J, with 3 bases between. CDR1 is SNHLY, CDR2 FYNNEI, per germline. Repertoires were generated with immunoSEQ multiplex PCR, while TCRdb's copy carries only in-frame clones and drops some. The sample includes 13,000 to 15,000 clones, around 85% of them seen just once. Time point: inflamed ileum from the surgical specimen. This clone is a singleton in its sample. The sequence came from an adult with Crohn's disease. The V gene is TRBV2, the J gene TRBJ1-6; no definite D call. What was sequenced was ileal tissue. For the CDR3, the DNA is TGTGCCAGCAGTGAAAGGTATAATTCACCCCTCCACTTT. It specifies CASSERYNSPLHF.